Detailed here is one TCR beta chain. Its antigen is not identified. The sample is drawn from a study of CXCR3-negative and CXCR3-positive naive CD8 T cells. General observations from the study: TRB CDR3 properties indicated TCR strength, while surface CD5 was similar across naive subsets. TRB CDR3 hydrophobicity was greater in CXCR3-positive naive cells than in CXCR3-negative naive cells.

The CDR3 totals 13 residues. Germline lookup yields CDR1 SGHTA and CDR2 FQGNSA. Every CD8+ subset sample held around 300,000 flow-sorted cells, done in triplicate. The CD45RO-CCR7+CD27+CD95- phenotype denoted naive CD8+ T cells. Via 5' RACE with UMI labels, TRB cDNA libraries were prepared. TCRdb reprocessed the 5' RACE reads and keeps a single row for each CDR3 protein, giving no DNA. The sample totals approximately 100,000 distinct CDR3 sequences. The sample was naive CXCR3+ CD8+ T cells from blood. Subset described: CD45RO-CCR7+CD27+CD95- naive CD8+ T cells expressing CXCR3 (TNR3+). The clonotype comes from a human donor in good health. Some clones in this sample may be carry-over from other donors' samples. The chain is built from TRBV7-2 and TRBJ2-2; TCRdb's D call, TRBD1, is unchecked because there is no DNA. CDR3 sequence reads: CASSLVGGGELFF.